Below are 21 T cell receptor beta chains sequenced from a single sample in a study of cytomegalovirus exposure and HLA in healthy donors. Primers for the PCR totalled 60 Vbeta and 13 Jbeta. Clones were read by immunoSEQ multiplex PCR, and TCRdb kept only the in-frame ones, dropping some. Here the sample spans about 37,000 clones, around 70% being singletons. The sample taken for sequencing was PBMCs. All receptors derive from a man under 40 in good health and CMV-seronegative.

This chain uses TRBV6-5 with TRBJ2-3, with TRBD2 as a possible D gene (7 bases). The V and J ends lost 2 bases and 5 bases respectively, with 14 bases between them. The V gene's germline CDR1 is MNHEY and CDR2 SVGAGI. The CDR3 consists of 15 residues. CDR3 sequence: CASSYQGGARDTQYF. For the CDR3, the DNA is TGTGCCAGCAGTTACCAAGGGGGGGCCCGAGATACGCAGTATTTT.

The chain couples TRBV7-9 to TRBJ2-3; 9 positions match TRBD1. Germline assignment: CDR1 SEHNR and CDR2 FQNEAQ (reference sequence). The CDR3 is 16 amino acids. V dropped 2 bases and J dropped 1; count of bases not matched to a gene: 4. CDR3 residues: CASSLRRTGGTDTQYF. In DNA form, the CDR3 reads TGTGCCAGCAGCTTACGGCGGACAGGGGGCACAGATACGCAGTATTTT.

The chain employs TRBV7-9 and TRBJ2-7, with 8 positions matching TRBD1. Trimming removed 8 bases from V and 3 bases from J; junction bases left unmatched: 12. CDR3 length: 15 amino acids. Per the germline V gene, CDR1 is SEHNR and CDR2 is FQNEAQ (reference sequence). The chain's CDR3 is CASRRQGIGNYEQYF. CDR3 nucleotides: TGTGCCAGCCGAAGACAGGGGATTGGGAACTACGAGCAGTACTTC.

The rearrangement links TRBV7-3 to TRBJ2-2; TRBD1 might be the D (6 bases). Per the germline V gene, CDR1 is SGHTA and CDR2 is FQGTGA. This CDR3 has 13 amino acids. The V end was cut by 5 bases, the J end by 4 bases, with 8 bases between. CDR3 nucleotides: TGTGCCAGCAGCGAACAGGGCACCGGGGAGCTGTTTTTT. It is translated as CASSEQGTGELFF.

The chain's CDR3 is CASSRTSGGGEYNEQFF. CDR3 bases: TGCGCCAGCAGCCGGACTAGCGGGGGGGGTGAATACAATGAGCAGTTCTTC. The genes are TRBV5-1 and TRBJ2-1, with TRBD2 identical over 15 bases. Trimming cost V 4 bases and J 4 bases; bases outside gene matches: 6. The V gene's germline CDR1 is SGHRS and CDR2 YFSETQ. The CDR3 spans 17 residues.

This sequence joins TRBV2 and TRBJ2-1; 12 bases are a match to TRBD2. Germline V gene sequence: CDR1 SNHLY, CDR2 FYNNEI. J gave up 7 bases and V 5 bases, and 6 bases lay outside the gene matches. This CDR3 has 15 amino acids. Here the CDR3 reads CASSLLAGGGNEQFF. In DNA form, the CDR3 reads TGTGCCAGCAGTCTACTAGCGGGGGGCGGAAATGAGCAGTTCTTC.

The chain employs TRBV7-2 and TRBJ2-1; 7 bases agree with TRBD2. Trimming at V came to 2 bases and at J to 9 bases, leaving 7 bases not matched to a gene. The CDR3 consists of 14 residues. In germline, CDR1 is SGHTA, CDR2 FQGNSA. The CDR3 DNA reads as TGTGCCAGCAGCTTACTCAGCGGGACGGGTGAGCAGTTCTTC. Translation: CASSLLSGTGEQFF.

This clone was picked up a small number of times. V and J are TRBV4-1 and TRBJ2-2; 8 bases line up with TRBD1. The germline V gene encodes CDR1 MGHRA and CDR2 YSYEKL. CDR3 size: 15 residues. V lost 2 bases to trimming and J lost 6 bases; unmatched junction nucleotides: 5. The CDR3 DNA reads TGCGCCAGCAGCCAACTCTCACAGGGGGCCGGGGAGCTGTTTTTT. Translated, it gives CASSQLSQGAGELFF.

The CDR3 nucleotides read TGTGCCAGCAGCGGCTCGACAGGCGGAAACACCATATATTTT. Protein sequence: CASSGSTGGNTIYF. The V call is TRBV5-4, the J call TRBJ1-3, with D possibly being TRBD1 (6 bases). Trimming cost V 4 bases and J 4 bases, with 12 bases left between them. The CDR3 runs to 14 residues. CDR1 and CDR2 from the germline V gene are SGHNT and YYREEE (reference sequence).

This clone was found once. The gene calls are TRBV15 and TRBJ2-1, with 9 bases identical to TRBD1. After removal of 6 bases from V and 6 bases from J, the junction contained 3 bases not matched to a gene. Per germline, CDR1 LNHNV and CDR2 YYDKDF (reference sequence). The CDR3 runs 13 residues. CDR3 sequence (DNA): TGTGCCACCAGTGGACAGGGGTTCAATGAGCAGTTCTTC. This translates into CATSGQGFNEQFF.

The V gene is TRBV19, the J gene TRBJ1-5; D perhaps matches TRBD1 (6 bases). The V gene lost 6 bases and the J gene lost 0 bases, with 9 bases spanning the gap. The CDR3 spans 14 residues. Germline CDR1 LNHDA, CDR2 SQIVND (reference sequence). CDR3 in DNA: TGTGCCAGTAGAGGACAGTATAGCAATCAGCCCCAGCATTTT. Protein: CASRGQYSNQPQHF. The variable domain in full, with the rest retrieved from reference TRBV19 and TRBJ1-5, is DGGITQSPKYLFRKEGQNVTLSCEQNLNHDAMYWYRQDPGQGLRLIYYSQIVNDFQKGDIAEGYSVSREKKESFPLTVTSAQKNPTAFYLCASRGQYSNQPQHFGDGTRLSIL.

This sequence joins TRBV28 and TRBJ2-5, with TRBD2 identical over 7 bases. The tail of the sequence fits TRBJ2-7 better, so the J call may be wrong. The germline V gene has CDR1 MDHEN and CDR2 SYDVKM. CDR3 size: 17 residues. CDR3 protein: CASSLRLAGVGPYEQYF. DNA for the CDR3: TGTGCCAGCAGTTTAAGACTGGCGGGAGTTGGTCCCTACGAGCAGTACTTC.

This sequence joins TRBV10-3 and TRBJ2-7; D is uncertain. Per the germline V gene, CDR1 is ENHRY and CDR2 is SYGVKD. Trimming cost V 3 bases and J 7 bases, with 10 bases left between them. This CDR3 contains 12 residues. The CDR3 DNA reads as TGTGCCATCAGTGATTACGCTGAGGAGCAGTACTTC. Protein: CAISDYAEEQYF.

V gene TRBV7-2 combines with J gene TRBJ2-3; 9 bases fit TRBD2. Germline trimming cut 7 bases from V and 4 bases from J; bases unmatched to any gene: 12. Germline-derived CDR1 and CDR2 are SGHTA and FQGNSA. This CDR3 is built from 16 residues. In DNA form, the CDR3 reads TGTGCCAGCATCCTAGCACTAGCGGGTAGGGCAGATACGCAGTATTTT. Translated, it gives CASILALAGRADTQYF.

The J gene is TRBJ1-5, the V gene TRBV19; a possible D gene is TRBD1 (6 bases). CDR3 length equals 15 residues. V lost 7 bases to trimming and J lost 1 base, with 14 bases between them. Germline V CDR1 and CDR2: LNHDA, SQIVND (reference sequence). The CDR3 sequence: CASIADSVSNQPQHF. In DNA form, the CDR3 reads TGTGCCAGTATCGCGGACAGCGTCAGCAATCAGCCCCAGCATTTT.

This clone was detected only a few times. The chain uses TRBV11-3 and TRBJ2-2; D gene ambiguous. CDR1 and CDR2 from the germline V gene are SGHNT and YENEEA. Trimming removed 5 bases from V and 3 bases from J, with 10 bases in between. CDR3 size: 14 residues. For the CDR3, the DNA is TGTGCCAGCAGCGGCGAAACAGACACCGGGGAGCTGTTTTTT. Protein product: CASSGETDTGELFF.

The genes are TRBV6-1 and TRBJ1-6; D possibly corresponds to TRBD1 (6 bases). CDR3 length: 15 residues. Between the trimmed V and J ends, which lost 3 bases and 7 bases, there was a span of 13 bases. The germline CDR1 and CDR2 sequences are MNHNS and SASEGT. CDR3 protein: CASSEGPGDNSPLHF. The CDR3 region has the DNA TGTGCCAGCAGTGAGGGACCAGGGGACAATTCACCCCTCCACTTT.

Only one count was recorded for this clone. The chain combines TRBV6-1 with TRBJ2-7, with a possible D match to TRBD2 (5 bases). The CDR3 has 13 amino acids. Germline lookup yields CDR1 MNHNS and CDR2 SASEGT. Trimming took off 8 bases at V and 5 bases at J, with 16 bases between the two ends. CDR3 amino acids: CASARLWGDEQYF. The CDR3 DNA reads TGTGCCAGCGCCCGGCTCTGGGGAGACGAGCAGTACTTC.

This chain connects TRBV20-1 to TRBJ1-2, with 7 bases that match TRBD1. The CDR3 loop spans 11 amino acids. The germline V gene encodes CDR1 DFQATT and CDR2 SNEGSKA (reference sequence). Unmatched junction bases numbered 5, after V lost 6 bases and J lost 7 bases. The CDR3 nucleotides read TGCAGTGCCAGATCAGGGGGTGGCTACACCTTC. It specifies CSARSGGGYTF.

CDR3 DNA sequence: TGTGCCACCAGCAGAGATAACAGTCGTAGCAATCAGCCCCAGCATTTT. Amino acids: CATSRDNSRSNQPQHF. The chain carries TRBV15 and TRBJ1-5, with D unclear. Germline V lookup: CDR1 LNHNV, CDR2 YYDKDF (reference sequence). V was pared by 0 bases and J by 0 bases, with 9 bases between. This CDR3 is built from 16 residues. Full variable domain (remainder filled in from reference TRBV15 and TRBJ1-5): DAMVIQNPRYQVTQFGKPVTLSCSQTLNHNVMYWYQQKSSQAPKLLFHYYDKDFNNEADTPDNFQSRRPNTSFCFLDIRSPGLGDTAMYLCATSRDNSRSNQPQHFGDGTRLSIL.

The chain recombines TRBV7-3 with TRBJ2-1, with D possibly matching TRBD2 (5 bases). CDR1 and CDR2 (germline): SGHTA, FQGTGA. V was trimmed by 0 bases and J by 5 bases, leaving 5 bases between them. The CDR3 runs to 13 residues. CDR3 in amino acids: CASSLTGNNEQFF. CDR3 coding DNA: TGTGCCAGCAGCTTAACCGGGAACAATGAGCAGTTCTTC.